This T cell receptor (beta chain) was identified in a study of cytomegalovirus exposure and HLA in healthy donors. General study findings and limits: According to an earlier analysis, most TCR beta V segments yielded productive rearrangements about 90% or about 30% of the time.

This clone was counted a single time. Antigen unknown. PCR employed 60 Vbeta and 13 Jbeta primers. The repertoire was sequenced with immunoSEQ multiplex PCR; TCRdb's copy has only in-frame clones and lacks some. The table shows over 150,000 clones, with roughly 76% occurring only once. Trimming at V came to 6 bases and at J to 4 bases, leaving 3 bases not matched to a gene. The CDR3 has 14 residues. Germline V gene sequence: CDR1 SNHLY, CDR2 FYNNEI. The rearrangement links TRBV2 to TRBJ1-5, with 10 nucleotides matching TRBD1. Sequenced material: PBMCs. This clonotype was obtained from a man aged 60-69 years in good health and CMV-seronegative. CDR3 nucleotides: TGTGCCAGCAGAGGGACAGGGGCGAATCAGCCCCAGCATTTT. Translation gives CASRGTGANQPQHF. The whole variable domain, filled in from reference TRBV2 and TRBJ1-5, reads EPEVTQTPSHQVTQMGQEVILRCVPISNHLYFYWYRQILGQKVEFLVSFYNNEISEKSEIFDDQFSVERPDGSNFTLKIRSTKLEDSAMYFCASRGTGANQPQHFGDGTRLSIL.